This TCR beta chain was retrieved from a study of blood T cell repertoires in COVID-19. On the study more broadly: Sites in the United States, Italy and Spain provided acute and convalescent COVID-19 samples. The analysed material was cDNA or gDNA that came from T cells, B-cell-depleted T cells, or PBMCs.

Original processing methods: The authors estimated nucleated cell counts from reference gene primer amplification. TCRdb keeps only in-frame clones here, not all; method: immunoSEQ multiplex PCR. For V, J and clone size, that table is used; D and trimming come from the DNA. The data hold approximately 300,000 clones, with under 95% observed a single time. The germline V gene encodes CDR1 SEHNR and CDR2 FQNEAQ (reference sequence). The CDR3 covers 15 residues. V gave up 5 bases and J gave up 4 bases, with 17 bases separating them. Participants reported their clinical history, and cohort assignment relied on those reports.

The rearrangement uses TRBV7-9 and TRBJ1-2; weak D call: TRBD1 (5 bases). This sequence was found in a woman aged 25-40 years who had recovered from COVID-19. The sample consisted of PBMCs or T cells enriched from blood (not recorded which). CDR3 sequence reads: CASSPQQVRIYGYTF. In nucleotides, the CDR3 is TGTGCCAGCAGCCCCCAACAGGTCCGCATCTATGGCTACACCTTC.